This entry describes one T cell receptor beta chain. This entry is derived from a study of blood T cells in healthy people across ages. The CDR3 contains 14 residues. In germline, CDR1 is SGDLS, CDR2 YYNGEE. V was shortened by 4 bases and J by 2 bases, with 13 bases between the two germline ends. Next came a second PCR, run for about 7 to 12 cycles, which used a sample-barcoded 5' primer along with a J-beta primer mix. TCRdb re-called the 5' RACE reads through MiXCR, storing one row per CDR3 protein. The sample lists 550,000 to 800,000 distinct CDR3 sequences, about a third occurring once. The TCR sequence derives from a woman of 80 years or more in good health. Specimen: blood. This chain links TRBV9 with TRBJ2-7, with D tentatively TRBD1 or TRBD2 (5 bases each). The CDR3 reads CASSRGDGTYEQYF. Written as DNA, the CDR3 is TGTGCCAGCAGCAGAGGGGACGGTACCTACGAGCAGTACTTC.